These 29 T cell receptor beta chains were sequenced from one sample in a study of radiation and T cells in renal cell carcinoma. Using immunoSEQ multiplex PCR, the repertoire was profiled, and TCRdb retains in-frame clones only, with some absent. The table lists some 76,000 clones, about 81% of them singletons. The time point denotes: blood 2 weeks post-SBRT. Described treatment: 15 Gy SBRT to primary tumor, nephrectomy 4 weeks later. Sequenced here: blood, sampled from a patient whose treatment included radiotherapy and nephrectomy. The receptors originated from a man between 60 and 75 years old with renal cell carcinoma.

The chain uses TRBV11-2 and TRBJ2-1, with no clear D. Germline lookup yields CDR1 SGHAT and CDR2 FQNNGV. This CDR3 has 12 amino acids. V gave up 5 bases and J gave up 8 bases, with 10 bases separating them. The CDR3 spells CASSPPVHEQFF. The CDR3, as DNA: TGTGCCAGCAGCCCCCCTGTCCATGAGCAGTTCTTC. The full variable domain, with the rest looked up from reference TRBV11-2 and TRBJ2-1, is EAGVAQSPRYKIIEKRQSVAFWCNPISGHATLYWYQQILGQGPKLLIQFQNNGVVDDSQLPKDRFSAERLKGVDSTLKIQPAKLEDSAVYLCASSPPVHEQFFGPGTRLTVL.

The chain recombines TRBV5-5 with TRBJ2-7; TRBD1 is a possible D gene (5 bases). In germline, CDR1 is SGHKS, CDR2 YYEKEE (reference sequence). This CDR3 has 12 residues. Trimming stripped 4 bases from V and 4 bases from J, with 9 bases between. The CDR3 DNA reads TGTGCCAGCAGCAGTCAGGGTTACGAGCAGTACTTC. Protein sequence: CASSSQGYEQYF.

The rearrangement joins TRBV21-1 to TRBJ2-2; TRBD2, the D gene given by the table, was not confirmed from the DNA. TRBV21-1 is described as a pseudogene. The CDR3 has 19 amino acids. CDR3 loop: CASERKVPPGRTNTGELFF. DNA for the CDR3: TGTGCCAGCGAAAGAAAAGTCCCCCCGGGGAGAACGAACACCGGGGAGCTGTTTTTT.

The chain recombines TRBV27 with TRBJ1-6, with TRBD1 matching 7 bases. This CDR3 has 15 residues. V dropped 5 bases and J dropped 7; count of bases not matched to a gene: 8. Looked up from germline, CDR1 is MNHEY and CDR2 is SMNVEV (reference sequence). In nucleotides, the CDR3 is TGTGCCAGCAGTCCCCGACAGGGAAGCAATTCACCCCTCCACTTT. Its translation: CASSPRQGSNSPLHF.

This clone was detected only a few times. CDR3 in amino acids: CASSPGHGETQYF. For the CDR3, the DNA is TGTGCCAGTAGTCCGGGCCACGGGGAGACCCAGTACTTC. This chain uses TRBV19 with TRBJ2-5; D unresolved. Germline CDR1 reads LNHDA; CDR2 reads SQIVND (reference sequence). The V and J ends lost 5 bases and 5 bases respectively, with 12 bases between them. This CDR3 is 13 amino acids long. Based on the CDR3 plus reference TRBV19 and TRBJ2-5, the full variable domain is DGGITQSPKYLFRKEGQNVTLSCEQNLNHDAMYWYRQDPGQGLRLIYYSQIVNDFQKGDIAEGYSVSREKKESFPLTVTSAQKNPTAFYLCASSPGHGETQYFGPGTRLLVL.

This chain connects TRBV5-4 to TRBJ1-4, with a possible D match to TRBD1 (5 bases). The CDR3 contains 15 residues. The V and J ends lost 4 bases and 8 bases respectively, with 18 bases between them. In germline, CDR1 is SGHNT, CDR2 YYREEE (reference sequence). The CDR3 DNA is TGTGCCAGCAGCCAGGGTACGGGGAGTAGCGAAAAACTGTTTTTT. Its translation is CASSQGTGSSEKLFF.

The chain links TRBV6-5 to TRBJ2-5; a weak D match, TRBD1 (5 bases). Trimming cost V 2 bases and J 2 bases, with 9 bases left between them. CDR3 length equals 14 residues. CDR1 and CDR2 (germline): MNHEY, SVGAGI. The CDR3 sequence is CASSYRRAQETQYF. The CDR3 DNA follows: TGTGCCAGCAGTTACCGCAGGGCACAAGAGACCCAGTACTTC.

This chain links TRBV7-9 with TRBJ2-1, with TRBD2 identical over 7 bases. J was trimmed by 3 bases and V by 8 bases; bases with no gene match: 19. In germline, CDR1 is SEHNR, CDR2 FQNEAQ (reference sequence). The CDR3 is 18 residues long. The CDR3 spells CASRPPLLADAHYNEQFF. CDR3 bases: TGTGCCAGCCGCCCCCCTCTCCTAGCGGACGCCCACTACAATGAGCAGTTCTTC.

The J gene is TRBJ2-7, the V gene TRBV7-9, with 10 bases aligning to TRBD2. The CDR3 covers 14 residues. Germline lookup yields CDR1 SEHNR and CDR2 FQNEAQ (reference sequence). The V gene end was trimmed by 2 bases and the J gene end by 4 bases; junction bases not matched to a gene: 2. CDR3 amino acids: CASSLSSGSYEQYF. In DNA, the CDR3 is TGTGCCAGCAGCTTATCTAGCGGGAGTTACGAGCAGTACTTC.

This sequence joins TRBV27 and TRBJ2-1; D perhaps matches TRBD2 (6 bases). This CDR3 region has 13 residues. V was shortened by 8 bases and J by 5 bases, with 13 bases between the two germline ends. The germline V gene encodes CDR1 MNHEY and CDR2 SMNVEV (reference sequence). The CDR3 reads CASHPWGDNEQFF. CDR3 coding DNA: TGTGCCAGCCACCCCTGGGGGGACAATGAGCAGTTCTTC.

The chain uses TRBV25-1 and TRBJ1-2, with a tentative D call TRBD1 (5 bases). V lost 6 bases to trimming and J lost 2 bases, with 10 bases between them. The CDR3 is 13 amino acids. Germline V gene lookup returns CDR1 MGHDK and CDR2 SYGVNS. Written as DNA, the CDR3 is TGTGCCAGCAGCCGAGGACAAAACTATGGCTACACCTTC. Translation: CASSRGQNYGYTF.

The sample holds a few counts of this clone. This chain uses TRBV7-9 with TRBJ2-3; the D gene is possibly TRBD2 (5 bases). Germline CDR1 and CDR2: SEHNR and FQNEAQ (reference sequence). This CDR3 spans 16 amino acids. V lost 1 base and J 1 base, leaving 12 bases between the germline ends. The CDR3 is CASSLVRATGTDTQYF. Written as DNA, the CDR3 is TGTGCCAGCAGCTTAGTGAGGGCCACGGGCACAGATACGCAGTATTTT.

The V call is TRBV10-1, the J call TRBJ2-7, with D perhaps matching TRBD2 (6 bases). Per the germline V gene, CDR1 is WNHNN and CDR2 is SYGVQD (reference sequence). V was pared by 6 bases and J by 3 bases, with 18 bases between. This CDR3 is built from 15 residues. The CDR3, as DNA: TGCGCCAGCAGCGATACCGGGACTGCGCTCTACGAGCAGTACTTC. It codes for CASSDTGTALYEQYF.

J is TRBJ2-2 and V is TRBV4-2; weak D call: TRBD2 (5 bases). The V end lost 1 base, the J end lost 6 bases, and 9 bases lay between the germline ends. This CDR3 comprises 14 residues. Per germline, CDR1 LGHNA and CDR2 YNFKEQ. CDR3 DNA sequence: TGTGCCAGCAGCCAAGTGCCGGGGTCCGGGGAGCTGTTTTTT. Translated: CASSQVPGSGELFF.

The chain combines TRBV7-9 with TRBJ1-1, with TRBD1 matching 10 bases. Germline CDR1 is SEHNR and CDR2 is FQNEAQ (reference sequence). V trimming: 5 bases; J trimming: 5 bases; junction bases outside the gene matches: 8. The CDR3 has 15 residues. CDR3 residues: CASSPRTGGETEAFF. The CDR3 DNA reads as TGTGCCAGCAGCCCCCGGACAGGGGGTGAGACTGAAGCTTTCTTT.

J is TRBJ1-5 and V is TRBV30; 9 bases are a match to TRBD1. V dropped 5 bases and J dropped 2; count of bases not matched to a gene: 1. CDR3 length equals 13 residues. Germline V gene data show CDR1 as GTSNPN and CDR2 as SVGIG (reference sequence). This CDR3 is CAWRTGGNQPQHF. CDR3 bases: TGTGCCTGGCGGACAGGGGGCAATCAGCCCCAGCATTTT.

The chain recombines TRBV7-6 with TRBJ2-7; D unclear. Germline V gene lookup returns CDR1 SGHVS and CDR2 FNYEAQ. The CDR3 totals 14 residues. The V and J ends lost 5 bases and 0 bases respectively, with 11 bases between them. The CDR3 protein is CASSLTVDSYEQYF. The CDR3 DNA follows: TGTGCCAGCAGCCTTACAGTAGACTCCTACGAGCAGTACTTC.

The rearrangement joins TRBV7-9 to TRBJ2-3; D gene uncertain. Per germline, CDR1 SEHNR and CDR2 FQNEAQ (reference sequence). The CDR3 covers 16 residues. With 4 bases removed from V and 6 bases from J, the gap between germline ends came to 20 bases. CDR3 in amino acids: CASSSLDPAVGDTQYF. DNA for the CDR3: TGTGCCAGCAGCTCCCTAGACCCAGCCGTTGGGGATACGCAGTATTTT.

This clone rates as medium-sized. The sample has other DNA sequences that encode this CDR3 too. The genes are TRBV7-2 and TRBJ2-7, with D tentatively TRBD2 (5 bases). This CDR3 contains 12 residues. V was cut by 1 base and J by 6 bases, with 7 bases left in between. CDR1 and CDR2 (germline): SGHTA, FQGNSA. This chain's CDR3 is CASSLGSGEQYF. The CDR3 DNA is TGTGCCAGCAGCTTAGGGAGCGGCGAGCAGTACTTC.

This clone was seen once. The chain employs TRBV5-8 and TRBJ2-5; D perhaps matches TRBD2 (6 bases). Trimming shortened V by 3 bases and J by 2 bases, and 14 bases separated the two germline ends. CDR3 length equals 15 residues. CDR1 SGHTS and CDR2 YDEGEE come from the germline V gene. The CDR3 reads CASSSGTFAQETQYF. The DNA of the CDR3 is TGTGCCAGCAGCTCCGGGACTTTTGCACAAGAGACCCAGTACTTC.

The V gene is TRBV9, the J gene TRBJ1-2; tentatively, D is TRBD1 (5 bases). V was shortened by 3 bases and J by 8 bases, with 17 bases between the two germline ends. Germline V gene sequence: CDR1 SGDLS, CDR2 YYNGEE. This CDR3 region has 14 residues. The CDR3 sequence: CASSGGEGGQGYTF. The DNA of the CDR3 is TGTGCCAGCAGCGGAGGGGAGGGCGGTCAAGGCTACACCTTC.

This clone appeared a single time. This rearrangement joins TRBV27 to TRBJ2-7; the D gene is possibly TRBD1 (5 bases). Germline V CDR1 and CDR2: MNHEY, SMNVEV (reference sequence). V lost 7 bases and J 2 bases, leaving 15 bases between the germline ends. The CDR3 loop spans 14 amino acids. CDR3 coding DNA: TGTGCCAGCACCGCGACAGTCTCCCCCTACGAGCAGTACTTC. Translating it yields CASTATVSPYEQYF.

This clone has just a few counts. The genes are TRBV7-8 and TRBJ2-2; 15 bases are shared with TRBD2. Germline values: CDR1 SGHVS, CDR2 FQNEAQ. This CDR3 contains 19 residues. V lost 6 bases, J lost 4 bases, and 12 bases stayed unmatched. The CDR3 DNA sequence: TGTGCCAGCAGTCGCTATCCGGGACTAGCGGGAGGAGGCACCGGGGAGCTGTTTTTT. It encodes CASSRYPGLAGGGTGELFF.

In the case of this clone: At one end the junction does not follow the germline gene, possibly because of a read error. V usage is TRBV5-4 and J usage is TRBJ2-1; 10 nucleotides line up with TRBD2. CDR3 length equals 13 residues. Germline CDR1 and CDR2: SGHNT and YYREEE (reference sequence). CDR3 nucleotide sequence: TGTGCCAGCGGTCTAGCGGGAGACAACGAGCAGTTCTTC. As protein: CASGLAGDNEQFF.

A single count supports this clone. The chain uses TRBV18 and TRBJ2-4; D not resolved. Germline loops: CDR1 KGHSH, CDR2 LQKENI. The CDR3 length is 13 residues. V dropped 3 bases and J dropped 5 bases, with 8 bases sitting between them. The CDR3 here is CASSPDPENIQYF. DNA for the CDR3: TGTGCCAGCTCACCCGATCCCGAAAACATTCAGTACTTC.

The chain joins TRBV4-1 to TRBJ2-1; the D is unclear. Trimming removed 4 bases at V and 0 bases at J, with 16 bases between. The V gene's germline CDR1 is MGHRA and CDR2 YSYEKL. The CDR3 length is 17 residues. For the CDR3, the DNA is TGCGCCAGCAGCCGAGCCCCAGGCACGAGCTCCTACAATGAGCAGTTCTTC. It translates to CASSRAPGTSSYNEQFF.

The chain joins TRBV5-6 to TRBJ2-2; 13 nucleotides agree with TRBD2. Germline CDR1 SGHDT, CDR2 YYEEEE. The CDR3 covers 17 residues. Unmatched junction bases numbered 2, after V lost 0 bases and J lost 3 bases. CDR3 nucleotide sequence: TGTGCCAGCAGCTTGGTAGGACTAGCGGGAGACACCGGGGAGCTGTTTTTT. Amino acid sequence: CASSLVGLAGDTGELFF. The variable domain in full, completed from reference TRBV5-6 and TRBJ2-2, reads DAGVTQSPTHLIKTRGQQVTLRCSPKSGHDTVSWYQQALGQGPQFIFQYYEEEERQRGNFPDRFSGHQFPNYSSELNVNALLLGDSALYLCASSLVGLAGDTGELFFGEGSRLTVL.

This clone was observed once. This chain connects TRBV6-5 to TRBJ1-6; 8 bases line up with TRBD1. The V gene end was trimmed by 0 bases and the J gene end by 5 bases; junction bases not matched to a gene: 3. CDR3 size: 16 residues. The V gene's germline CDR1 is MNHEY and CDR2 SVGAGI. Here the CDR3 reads CASSYSLGQDNSPLHF. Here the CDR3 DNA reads TGTGCCAGCAGTTACTCGTTGGGACAGGATAATTCACCCCTCCACTTT.

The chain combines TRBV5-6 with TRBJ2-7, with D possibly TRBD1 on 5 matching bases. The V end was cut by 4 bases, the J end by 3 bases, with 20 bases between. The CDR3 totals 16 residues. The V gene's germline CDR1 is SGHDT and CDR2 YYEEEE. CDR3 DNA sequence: TGTGCCAGCAGCCTACCCTCTCAGGGATTCCTCTACGAGCAGTACTTC. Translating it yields CASSLPSQGFLYEQYF. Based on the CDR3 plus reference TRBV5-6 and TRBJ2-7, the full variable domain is DAGVTQSPTHLIKTRGQQVTLRCSPKSGHDTVSWYQQALGQGPQFIFQYYEEEERQRGNFPDRFSGHQFPNYSSELNVNALLLGDSALYLCASSLPSQGFLYEQYFGPGTRLTVT.